The clone carrying this T cell receptor beta chain was observed a handful of times. The antigen remains undetermined. The TCR beta cDNA libraries carried unique molecular identifiers. TCRdb fed the PCR reads into MiXCR, producing one record per CDR3 protein. The sample holds roughly 800,000 distinct CDR3 sequences, 25% to 30% seen once. The CDR3 runs 17 residues. V lost 0 bases to trimming and J lost 5 bases, with 20 bases between them. The germline V gene encodes CDR1 SGHRS and CDR2 YFSETQ. The data were obtained in a study of post-analysis software for immune sequencing data. Study outcomes and limitations: Controls had lower frequencies than patients of about 5 TRBV segments, which included TRBV5-6, TRBV5-1 and TRBV20-1.

The chain links TRBV5-1 to TRBJ2-5; D gene unclear. This sequence was found in a girl aged 10-17 years with multiple sclerosis. Sequencing was performed on blood. CDR3 amino acids: CASSLALSLPPEETQYF. CDR3 sequence (DNA): TGCGCCAGCAGCTTGGCCTTAAGTTTACCTCCGGAGGAGACCCAGTACTTC.